Below, 22 T cell receptor beta chains from the same sample are listed, as sequenced in a study of T cell clones after liver transplantation. Measured with immunoSEQ multiplex PCR; TCRdb has only the in-frame clones, and not every one. The repertoire holds roughly 73,000 clones, with 80% as singletons. Source: CD4+ T cells from blood, taken before liver transplant. The origin of the receptors is a human donor who received a liver transplant.

This chain joins TRBV6-1 and TRBJ2-7; D is perhaps TRBD1 (5 bases). The CDR3 contains 12 residues. V lost 6 bases, J lost 6 bases, and 12 bases lay in between. Germline lookup yields CDR1 MNHNS and CDR2 SASEGT. CDR3 residues: CASSLVRGEQYF. In nucleotides, the CDR3 is TGTGCCAGCAGCCTAGTTAGGGGCGAGCAGTACTTC.

The CDR3 nucleotides are TGTGCCAGCAGCGTAGCAGGCGGGAGAGGCGCAGATACGCAGTATTTT. The encoded protein is CASSVAGGRGADTQYF. The chain links TRBV9 to TRBJ2-3, with TRBD2 matching 7 bases. CDR1 is SGDLS and CDR2 is YYNGEE in the germline V gene. The J segment lost 4 bases and the V segment lost 0 bases, leaving 8 bases of the junction unmatched. The CDR3 runs to 16 residues. Full variable domain (outside the CDR3, taken from reference TRBV9 and TRBJ2-3): DSGVTQTPKHLITATGQRVTLRCSPRSGDLSVYWYQQSLDQGLQFLIQYYNGEERAKGNILERFSAQQFPDLHSELNLSSLELGDSALYFCASSVAGGRGADTQYFGPGTRLTVL.

The chain combines TRBV6-6 with TRBJ2-1, with 10 bases lining up with TRBD2. The length of the CDR3 is 14 residues. Germline V gene data show CDR1 as MNHNY and CDR2 as SVGAGI (reference sequence). With 8 bases clipped from V and 7 bases from J, the junction kept 8 bases outside the gene matches. The CDR3 protein is CASLSSGSRNEQFF. The CDR3 nucleotides are TGTGCCAGCCTGTCTAGCGGGAGTCGGAATGAGCAGTTCTTC.

The gene calls are TRBV7-9 and TRBJ1-4; 8 bases are a match to TRBD1. There are 13 residues in the CDR3. The V segment lost 1 base and the J segment 8 bases; nucleotides outside the gene matches: 0. Germline V gene sequence: CDR1 SEHNR, CDR2 FQNEAQ (reference sequence). The CDR3 here is CASSLGDREKLFF. CDR3 sequence (DNA): TGTGCCAGCAGCTTAGGGGACAGGGAAAAACTGTTTTTT. Supplemented by reference TRBV7-9 and TRBJ1-4, the full variable domain reads DTGVSQNPRHKITKRGQNVTFRCDPISEHNRLYWYRQTLGQGPEFLTYFQNEAQLEKSRLLSDRFSAERPKGSFSTLEIQRTEQGDSAMYLCASSLGDREKLFFGSGTQLSVL.

The chain carries TRBV10-2 and TRBJ2-7; D might be TRBD2 (6 bases). Germline V gene sequence: CDR1 WSHSY, CDR2 SAAADI. Between the trimmed V and J ends, which lost 7 bases and 4 bases, there was a span of 14 bases. This CDR3 is 13 amino acids long. CDR3 sequence reads: CASTRERGYEQYF. The DNA of the CDR3 is TGCGCCAGCACCCGGGAGAGGGGATACGAGCAGTACTTC.

The rearrangement uses TRBV5-4 and TRBJ1-2, with D possibly TRBD1 on 5 matching bases. CDR3 length equals 15 residues. Germline loops: CDR1 SGHNT, CDR2 YYREEE (reference sequence). V was cut by 3 bases and J by 8 bases, with 20 bases left in between. Here the CDR3 DNA reads TGTGCCAGCAGCTCCCCCCAACCAGGGCTGGAAGGCTACACCTTC. It yields the protein CASSSPQPGLEGYTF.

The rearrangement links TRBV19 to TRBJ1-5, with D perhaps matching TRBD1 (5 bases). This CDR3 region has 15 residues. V was clipped by 0 bases and J by 6 bases, with 12 bases between them. Germline assignment: CDR1 LNHDA and CDR2 SQIVND (reference sequence). CDR3 coding DNA: TGTGCCAGTAGTATAGAGGGGCGGGGGAGTCAGCCCCAGCATTTT. As protein: CASSIEGRGSQPQHF. Drawing the rest from reference TRBV19 and TRBJ1-5, the complete variable domain is DGGITQSPKYLFRKEGQNVTLSCEQNLNHDAMYWYRQDPGQGLRLIYYSQIVNDFQKGDIAEGYSVSREKKESFPLTVTSAQKNPTAFYLCASSIEGRGSQPQHFGDGTRLSIL.

This rearrangement joins TRBV5-1 to TRBJ2-2, with D tentatively TRBD1 (6 bases). This CDR3 spans 14 amino acids. Germline assignment: CDR1 SGHRS and CDR2 YFSETQ. Trimming cost V 9 bases and J 2 bases, with 14 bases left between them. CDR3 DNA: TGCGCCACAGGGGACAATCCCAACACCGGGGAGCTGTTTTTT. This translates into CATGDNPNTGELFF.

V gene TRBV11-2 combines with J gene TRBJ1-1, with D possibly matching TRBD1 (5 bases). Looked up from germline, CDR1 is SGHAT and CDR2 is FQNNGV. Trimming took off 0 bases at V and 6 bases at J, with 14 bases between the two ends. The CDR3 has 15 residues. CDR3 sequence: CASSLDRGEGAEAFF. The CDR3, as DNA: TGTGCCAGCAGCTTAGATCGAGGGGAGGGCGCTGAAGCTTTCTTT.

As DNA, the CDR3 is TGTGCCAGCAGTGATAGGGACAGAGAACAAGAGACCCAGTACTTC. Translating it yields CASSDRDREQETQYF. The chain joins TRBV2 to TRBJ2-5; 7 nucleotides align to TRBD1. V trimming: 3 bases; J trimming: 2 bases; junction bases outside the gene matches: 6. The CDR3 has 15 amino acids. Per germline, CDR1 SNHLY and CDR2 FYNNEI.

The rearrangement links TRBV5-1 to TRBJ2-2; 15 bases match TRBD2. This CDR3 contains 20 residues. CDR1 SGHRS and CDR2 YFSETQ come from the germline V gene. V shed 4 bases, J shed 0 bases, and the junction held 10 bases outside the gene matches. CDR3: CASSRLVGLAGGANTGELFF. Here the CDR3 DNA reads TGCGCCAGCAGCCGCCTCGTGGGACTAGCGGGAGGAGCGAACACCGGGGAGCTGTTTTTT.

This chain's CDR3 is CASSPRLAAVTDTQYF. In nucleotides, the CDR3 is TGTGCCAGCTCACCTCGACTAGCGGCTGTCACAGATACGCAGTATTTT. The genes are TRBV18 and TRBJ2-3, with 9 bases that match TRBD2. Losses at the gene ends were 3 bases for V and 2 bases for J; bases not matched to a gene: 6. Per the germline V gene, CDR1 is KGHSH and CDR2 is LQKENI. The CDR3 is 16 residues long.

The rearrangement links TRBV6-1 to TRBJ2-6, with D perhaps matching TRBD1 (6 bases). The CDR3 spans 14 residues. The germline CDR1 and CDR2 sequences are MNHNS and SASEGT. The V and J ends lost 4 bases and 4 bases respectively, with 8 bases between them. In nucleotides, the CDR3 is TGTGCCAGCAGTGTAGGGACAGGGGCCAACGTCCTGACTTTC. Its protein product is CASSVGTGANVLTF.

The rearrangement uses TRBV11-2 and TRBJ1-2; tentatively, D is TRBD1 (5 bases). Between the trimmed V and J ends, which lost 4 bases and 3 bases, there was a span of 6 bases. This CDR3 region has 12 residues. Germline CDR1 reads SGHAT; CDR2 reads FQNNGV. The CDR3 coding sequence is TGTGCCAGCAGCTGGGACGACTATGGCTACACCTTC. As protein: CASSWDDYGYTF. The complete variable domain, with remaining parts taken from reference TRBV11-2 and TRBJ1-2, reads EAGVAQSPRYKIIEKRQSVAFWCNPISGHATLYWYQQILGQGPKLLIQFQNNGVVDDSQLPKDRFSAERLKGVDSTLKIQPAKLEDSAVYLCASSWDDYGYTFGSGTRLTVV.

This clone was counted a single time. This chain links TRBV6-1 with TRBJ2-4; 10 bases align to TRBD1. CDR1 is MNHNS, CDR2 SASEGT, per germline. The CDR3 extends over 14 amino acids. With V trimmed by 5 bases and J by 6 bases, 4 bases remained unmatched. The CDR3 is CASSWDRGGNIQYF. The CDR3 DNA sequence: TGTGCCAGCAGTTGGGACAGGGGCGGAAACATTCAGTACTTC.

This chain joins TRBV5-1 and TRBJ2-1; 9 bases match TRBD2. V lost 0 bases and J lost 3; bases outside the gene matches: 1. CDR3 length equals 15 residues. CDR1 and CDR2 (germline): SGHRS, YFSETQ. The CDR3 DNA reads TGCGCCAGCAGCTTGGGACTAGCGGACTACAATGAGCAGTTCTTC. Its protein is CASSLGLADYNEQFF.

The V call is TRBV29-1, the J call TRBJ2-1; no clear D. CDR3 size: 14 residues. Trimming pared 6 bases from V and 7 bases from J, leaving 19 bases between. The germline V gene encodes CDR1 SQVTM and CDR2 ANQGSEA. The DNA of the CDR3 is TGCAGCGTGGAGTCTGGGCAGGTACAGAATGAGCAGTTCTTC. Protein sequence: CSVESGQVQNEQFF.

The rearrangement uses TRBV10-3 and TRBJ2-7; the D gene is possibly TRBD2 (5 bases). CDR1 and CDR2 (germline): ENHRY, SYGVKD. V was shortened by 2 bases and J by 0 bases, with 8 bases between the two germline ends. This CDR3 has 14 amino acids. The CDR3 protein is CAISERGSSYEQYF. CDR3 DNA: TGTGCCATCAGTGAGCGAGGGAGCTCCTACGAGCAGTACTTC.

Remarks on this clone: Other nucleotide sequences from this sample produce the same CDR3. This chain connects TRBV11-2 to TRBJ2-1; D is unresolved. The CDR3 is 15 amino acids. Germline CDR1 reads SGHAT; CDR2 reads FQNNGV. Between the trimmed V and J ends, which lost 0 bases and 6 bases, there was a span of 12 bases. DNA for the CDR3: TGTGCCAGCAGCTTAGATCCCCGAACTCGCAATGAGCAGTTCTTC. It translates to CASSLDPRTRNEQFF. The whole variable domain, filled in from reference TRBV11-2 and TRBJ2-1, reads EAGVAQSPRYKIIEKRQSVAFWCNPISGHATLYWYQQILGQGPKLLIQFQNNGVVDDSQLPKDRFSAERLKGVDSTLKIQPAKLEDSAVYLCASSLDPRTRNEQFFGPGTRLTVL.

The chain uses TRBV13 and TRBJ2-3, with 7 bases identical to TRBD1. In germline, CDR1 is PRHDT, CDR2 FYEKMQ (reference sequence). V trimming: 3 bases; J trimming: 4 bases; junction bases outside the gene matches: 4. The CDR3 covers 14 residues. The CDR3 coding sequence is TGTGCCAGCAGCTTTGACAGGGTATCAGATACGCAGTATTTT. It encodes CASSFDRVSDTQYF.

The rearrangement joins TRBV7-9 to TRBJ1-1, with a weak D call TRBD1 (6 bases). There are 18 residues in the CDR3. In germline, CDR1 is SEHNR, CDR2 FQNEAQ (reference sequence). V was cut by 1 base and J by 1 base, with 19 bases left in between. The CDR3: CASSLVGGGLMPNTEAFF. DNA for the CDR3: TGTGCCAGCAGCTTAGTGGGTGGGGGCCTCATGCCGAACACTGAAGCTTTCTTT.

A single count supports this clone. The chain couples TRBV5-4 to TRBJ2-1, with 9 bases matching TRBD2. Losses at the gene ends were 0 bases for V and 7 bases for J; bases not matched to a gene: 8. Germline V gene lookup returns CDR1 SGHNT and CDR2 YYREEE (reference sequence). This CDR3 has 16 amino acids. The CDR3 coding sequence is TGTGCCAGCAGCTTGGATAACGCAGCGGGAGGAAATGAGCAGTTCTTC. This codes for CASSLDNAAGGNEQFF.